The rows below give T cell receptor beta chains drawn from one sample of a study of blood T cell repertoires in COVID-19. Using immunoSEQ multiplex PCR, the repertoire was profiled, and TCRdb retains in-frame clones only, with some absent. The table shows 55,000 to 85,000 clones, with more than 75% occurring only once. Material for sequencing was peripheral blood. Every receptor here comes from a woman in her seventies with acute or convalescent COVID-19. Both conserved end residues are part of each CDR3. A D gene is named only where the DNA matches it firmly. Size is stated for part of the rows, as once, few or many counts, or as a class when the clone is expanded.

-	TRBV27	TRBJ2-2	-	CASSTYRVTGELFF	TGTGCCAGCAGTACCTACAGGGTCACCGGGGAGCTGTTTTTT
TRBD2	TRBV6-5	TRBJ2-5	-	CASSRTSGGQETQYF	TGTGCCAGCAGCCGGACTAGCGGGGGGCAAGAGACCCAGTACTTC
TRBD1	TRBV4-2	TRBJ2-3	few	CASSQDWDSLTDTQYF	TGTGCCAGCAGCCAAGATTGGGACAGCCTCACAGATACGCAGTATTTT
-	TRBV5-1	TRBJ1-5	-	CASSLQPQGMSNQPQHF	TGCGCCAGCAGCTTGCAGCCGCAGGGAATGAGCAATCAGCCCCAGCATTTT
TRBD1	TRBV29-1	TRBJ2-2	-	CSVEVTGGGTGELFF	TGCAGCGTCGAGGTGACAGGGGGCGGCACCGGGGAGCTGTTTTTT
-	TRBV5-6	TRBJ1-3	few	CASSLVNSGNTIYF	TGTGCCAGCAGCTTGGTCAACTCTGGAAACACCATATATTTT
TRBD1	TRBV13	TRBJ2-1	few	CASRSTRDRSYNEQFF	TGTGCCAGCAGAAGCACCCGGGACAGATCCTACAATGAGCAGTTCTTC
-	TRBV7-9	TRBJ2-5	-	CASSPDYPVLMGGETQYF	TGTGCCAGCAGCCCGGACTACCCGGTTTTAATGGGGGGAGAGACCCAGTACTTC
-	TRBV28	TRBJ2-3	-	CASSPALPRADTQYF	TGTGCCAGCAGTCCCGCCCTCCCCCGGGCAGATACGCAGTATTTT
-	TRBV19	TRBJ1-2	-	CASSIKSEGGYGYTF	TGTGCCAGTAGTATAAAGTCGGAGGGAGGCTATGGCTACACCTTC
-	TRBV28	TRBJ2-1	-	CASSLSYGPLADNEQFF	TGTGCCAGCAGTCTATCCTACGGGCCGCTAGCAGACAATGAGCAGTTCTTC
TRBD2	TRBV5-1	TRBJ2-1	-	CASSLGLAGGLEQFF	TGCGCCAGCAGCTTAGGGCTAGCGGGAGGGCTCGAGCAGTTCTTC
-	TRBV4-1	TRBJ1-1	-	CASSPIGAGENTEAFF	TGCGCCAGCAGCCCTATTGGGGCGGGGGAGAACACTGAAGCTTTCTTT
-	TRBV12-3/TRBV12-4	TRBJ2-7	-	CASNYPFPNEQYF	TGTGCCAGCAACTATCCATTCCCCAACGAGCAGTACTTC
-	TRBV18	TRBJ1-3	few	CASSLEGLLSGNTIYF	TGTGCCAGCTCACTAGAGGGCCTTCTCTCTGGAAACACCATATATTTT
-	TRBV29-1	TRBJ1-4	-	CSGRGNEKLFF	TGCAGCGGCCGGGGTAATGAAAAACTGTTTTTT
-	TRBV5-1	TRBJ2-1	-	CASSLDLRSYNEQFF	TGCGCCAGCAGCTTGGATTTGCGCTCCTACAATGAGCAGTTCTTC
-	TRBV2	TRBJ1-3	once	CASSEARPGVGNTIYF	TGTGCCAGCAGTGAAGCGCGGCCAGGGGTCGGAAACACCATATATTTT
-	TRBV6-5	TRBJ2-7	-	CASSPGTGRYEQYF	TGTGCCAGCAGTCCTGGGACTGGGCGCTACGAGCAGTACTTC
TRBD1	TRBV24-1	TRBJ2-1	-	CATSDPRGQDHPWQFF	TGTGCCACCAGTGACCCCCGGGGACAGGACCACCCCTGGCAGTTCTTC
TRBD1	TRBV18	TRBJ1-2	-	CASSPAGTEDYGYTF	TGTGCCAGCTCACCCGCCGGGACAGAGGACTATGGCTACACCTTC
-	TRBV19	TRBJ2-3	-	CASSTSSTTDTQYF	TGTGCCAGTAGTACTAGCAGTACCACAGATACGCAGTATTTT
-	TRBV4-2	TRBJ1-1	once	CASSQDYDSGRRSWATEAFF	TGTGCCAGCAGCCAAGATTATGATTCAGGCAGACGTTCCTGGGCCACTGAAGCTTTCTTT
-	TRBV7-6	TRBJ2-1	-	CASSSQTGNEQFF	TGTGCCAGCAGCTCCCAGACTGGTAATGAGCAGTTCTTC
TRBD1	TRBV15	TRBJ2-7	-	CATSRDSGTGDYEQYF	TGTGCCACCAGCAGAGATTCCGGGACAGGGGACTACGAGCAGTACTTC
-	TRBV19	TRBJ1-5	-	CASGHSNQPQHF	TGTGCCAGTGGGCATAGCAATCAGCCCCAGCATTTT
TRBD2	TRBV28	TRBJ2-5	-	CASSLRSSGSHDEETQYF	TGTGCCAGCAGTTTAAGGTCTAGCGGGAGCCACGATGAAGAGACCCAGTACTTC
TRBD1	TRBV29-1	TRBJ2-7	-	CSASPPRGQGNEQYF	TGCAGCGCCTCTCCCCCCCGAGGACAGGGGAACGAGCAGTACTTC
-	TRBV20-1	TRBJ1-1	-	CSASGATGNTEAFF	TGCAGTGCTAGTGGGGCGACAGGGAACACTGAAGCTTTCTTT
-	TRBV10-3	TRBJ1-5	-	CAISEALNQPQHF	TGTGCCATCAGTGAGGCTCTAAATCAGCCCCAGCATTTT
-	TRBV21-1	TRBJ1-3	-	CASSKRGSGNTIYF	TGTGCCAGCAGCAAAAGAGGCTCTGGAAACACCATATATTTT
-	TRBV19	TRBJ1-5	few	CASSQGGVVNQPQHF	TGTGCCAGTAGTCAGGGAGGGGTCGTGAATCAGCCCCAGCATTTT
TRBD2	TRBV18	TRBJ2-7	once	CASSPRGGELAYEQYF	TGTGCCAGCTCACCACGGGGGGGGGAGCTAGCCTACGAGCAGTACTTC
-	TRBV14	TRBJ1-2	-	CASSQVNTLAGYTF	TGTGCCAGCAGCCAAGTGAATACCTTGGCTGGCTACACCTTC
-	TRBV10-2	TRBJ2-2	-	CASTRTNTGELFF	TGCGCCAGCACTCGGACTAACACCGGGGAGCTGTTTTTT
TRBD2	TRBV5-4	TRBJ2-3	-	CASSLGSGGAFGSDTQYF	TGTGCCAGCAGCTTGGGGAGCGGGGGGGCCTTCGGGTCAGATACGCAGTATTTT
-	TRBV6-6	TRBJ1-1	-	CASSSQGPEAFF	TGTGCCAGCAGTTCACAGGGACCTGAAGCTTTCTTT
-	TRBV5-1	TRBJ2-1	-	CASSILANEQFF	TGCGCCAGCAGTATACTAGCCAATGAGCAGTTCTTC
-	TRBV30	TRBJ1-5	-	CAWSVRSVNQPQHF	TGTGCCTGGAGTGTACGGTCGGTGAATCAGCCCCAGCATTTT
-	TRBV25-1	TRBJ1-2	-	CASSETGRPNYGYTF	TGTGCCAGCAGTGAAACAGGGCGTCCGAACTATGGCTACACCTTC
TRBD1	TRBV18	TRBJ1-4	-	CASSRQGGEKLFF	TGTGCCAGCTCACGACAGGGGGGTGAAAAACTGTTTTTT
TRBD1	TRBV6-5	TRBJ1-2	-	CASRRQGGYGYTF	TGTGCCAGCAGAAGACAGGGTGGCTATGGCTACACCTTC
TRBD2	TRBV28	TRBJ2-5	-	CASNGLVETQYF	TGTGCCAGCAACGGACTAGTAGAGACCCAGTACTTC
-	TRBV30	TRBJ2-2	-	CAWSVLGTGELFF	TGTGCCTGGAGTGTACTAGGGACCGGGGAGCTGTTTTTT
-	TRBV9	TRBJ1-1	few	CASSVSWSGMNTEAFF	TGTGCCAGCAGCGTTTCGTGGTCAGGGATGAACACTGAAGCTTTCTTT
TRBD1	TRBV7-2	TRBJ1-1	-	CASSLGGTGVTEAFF	TGTGCCAGCAGCTTAGGGGGGACAGGGGTAACTGAAGCTTTCTTT